A selection of T cell receptor beta chains follows, all from one sample in a study of glioma-infiltrating T cells. TCRdb redid the calling of the multiplex PCR reads with MiXCR, one entry per CDR3 protein. The repertoire holds approximately 140,000 distinct CDR3 sequences, under 30% seen once, with under 35% in the top ten. Sequences were obtained from glioma tissue, nonneoplastic brain tissue, or PBMCs (not recorded which). All receptors come from a human donor with low-grade glioma or glioblastoma, undergoing nonglioma brain surgery, or in good health (not recorded which). CDR3s include the opening cysteine and the closing phenylalanine or tryptophan. A D gene is named only where the DNA matches it firmly. Clone size appears in some rows only: once, few, many, or a class for an expanded clone.

J: TRBJ1-2; V: TRBV12-3/TRBV12-4; size: .; D: .; CDR3: CASSFSNYGYTF; DNA: TGTGCCAGCAGTTTCTCTAACTATGGCTACACCTTC
J: TRBJ2-5; V: TRBV5-4; size: few; D: TRBD2; CDR3: CASSPGTSGGQGTQYF; DNA: TGTGCCAGCAGCCCGGGGACTAGCGGGGGGCAGGGGACCCAGTACTTC
J: TRBJ2-3; V: TRBV20-1; size: many; D: .; CDR3: CSARPPVEADHTDTQYF; DNA: TGCAGTGCTAGACCCCCGGTTGAGGCAGACCACACAGATACGCAGTATTTT
J: TRBJ1-1; V: TRBV27; size: many; D: .; CDR3: CASSSIQGLNTEAFF; DNA: TGTGCCAGCAGTAGTATACAGGGACTGAACACTGAAGCTTTCTTT
J: TRBJ2-1; V: TRBV20-1; size: many; D: TRBD1; CDR3: CSASPPGQVYNEQFF; DNA: TGCAGTGCTAGTCCCCCGGGACAGGTTTACAATGAGCAGTTCTTC
J: TRBJ2-3; V: TRBV29-1; size: .; D: TRBD2; CDR3: CSVEEEAGGTDTQYF; DNA: TGCAGCGTTGAAGAGGAAGCGGGGGGTACAGATACGCAGTATTTT
J: TRBJ1-1; V: TRBV9; size: .; D: TRBD1; CDR3: CASGRTGNTEAFF; DNA: TGTGCCAGCGGACGGACAGGGAACACTGAAGCTTTCTTT
J: TRBJ1-2; V: TRBV7-9; size: .; D: .; CDR3: CASSSEYYGYTF; DNA: TGTGCCAGCAGCTCCGAATACTATGGCTACACCTTC
J: TRBJ2-6; V: TRBV5-1; size: .; D: .; CDR3: CASSPTASGANVLTF; DNA: TGCGCCAGCAGCCCTACAGCCTCTGGGGCCAACGTCCTGACTTTC
J: TRBJ2-5; V: TRBV7-6; size: .; D: .; CDR3: CASSSPGKTQYF; DNA: TGTGCCAGCAGCTCCCCCGGGAAGACCCAGTACTTC
J: TRBJ1-1; V: TRBV7-2; size: few; D: .; CDR3: CASSLVGGGYTEAFF; DNA: TGTGCCAGCAGCTTAGTCGGAGGGGGGTACACTGAAGCTTTCTTT
J: TRBJ2-5; V: TRBV20-1; size: many; D: TRBD2; CDR3: CSARGGEETQYF; DNA: TGCAGTGCCCGGGGGGGGGAAGAGACCCAGTACTTC
J: TRBJ1-3; V: TRBV3-1; size: few; D: .; CDR3: CASSQDQQVSGNTIYF; DNA: TGTGCCAGCAGCCAAGATCAACAGGTCTCTGGAAACACCATATATTTT
J: TRBJ2-3; V: TRBV11-2; size: many; D: .; CDR3: CASSPIGGGASDTQYF; DNA: TGTGCCAGCAGCCCCATCGGAGGGGGGGCCTCAGATACGCAGTATTTT
J: TRBJ2-1; V: TRBV20-1; size: many; D: TRBD2; CDR3: CSATPSGGVYEQFF; DNA: TGCAGTGCTACCCCCAGCGGGGGGGTCTATGAGCAGTTCTTC
J: TRBJ2-1; V: TRBV27; size: many; D: .; CDR3: CASGGEQFF; DNA: TGTGCCAGCGGTGGGGAGCAGTTCTTC
J: TRBJ1-1; V: TRBV2; size: few; D: .; CDR3: CASSREGRTEAFF; DNA: TGTGCCAGCAGCCGGGAAGGTAGGACTGAAGCTTTCTTT
J: TRBJ2-6; V: TRBV6-1; size: many; D: TRBD1; CDR3: CASNPRTGCSCGANVLTF; DNA: TGTGCCAGCAATCCTAGGACAGGGTGCAGTTGTGGGGCCAACGTCCTGACTTTC
J: TRBJ1-5; V: TRBV6-6; size: .; D: .; CDR3: CASSLRAGRQSNQPEHF; DNA: TGTGCCAGCTCTCTAAGGGCTGGGCGGCAGAGCAATCAGCCCGAGCATTTT
J: TRBJ2-5; V: TRBV28; size: once; D: .; CDR3: CASSFSQYQETQYF; DNA: TGTGCCAGCAGTTTTAGTCAGTACCAAGAGACCCAGTACTTC
J: TRBJ2-1; V: TRBV19; size: .; D: TRBD1; CDR3: CASNTGGTRSEQFF; DNA: TGTGCCAGTAATACAGGGGGAACCCGTTCTGAGCAGTTCTTC
J: TRBJ2-3; V: TRBV7-2; size: many; D: .; CDR3: CASTLGGTDTQYF; DNA: TGTGCCAGCACCCTCGGAGGCACAGATACGCAGTATTTT
J: TRBJ2-3; V: TRBV7-3; size: many; D: TRBD2; CDR3: CASSLGLETDTQYF; DNA: TGTGCCAGCAGCTTGGGACTAGAGACAGATACGCAGTATTTT
J: TRBJ2-1; V: TRBV7-3; size: few; D: .; CDR3: CASSPLTDHNEQFF; DNA: TGTGCCAGCAGCCCTTTGACAGATCACAATGAGCAGTTCTTC
J: TRBJ1-1; V: TRBV20-1; size: many; D: .; CDR3: CSATRDVANTEAFF; DNA: TGCAGTGCTACCAGGGACGTAGCGAACACTGAAGCTTTCTTT
J: TRBJ2-2; V: TRBV15; size: .; D: .; CDR3: CATGGPGGTGELFF; DNA: TGTGCCACCGGGGGTCCAGGGGGGACCGGGGAGCTGTTTTTT
J: TRBJ2-1; V: TRBV7-3; size: .; D: .; CDR3: CASSPSRVEFDEQFF; DNA: TGTGCCAGCAGCCCATCCAGGGTCGAGTTCGATGAGCAGTTCTTC
J: TRBJ2-1; V: TRBV18; size: .; D: TRBD2; CDR3: CASSPRIAGAYNEQFF; DNA: TGTGCCAGCTCACCACGGATAGCGGGGGCGTACAATGAGCAGTTCTTC
J: TRBJ1-1; V: TRBV13; size: .; D: .; CDR3: CASSLEGKQGARRGWAEAFF; DNA: TGTGCCAGCAGCTTAGAAGGAAAGCAAGGGGCCCGGCGGGGGTGGGCTGAAGCTTTCTTT
J: TRBJ1-1; V: TRBV11-3; size: .; D: .; CDR3: CASSLERGTEAFF; DNA: TGTGCCAGCAGCTTAGAAAGAGGCACTGAAGCTTTCTTT
J: TRBJ2-6; V: TRBV20-1; size: .; D: .; CDR3: CSASSWTDVTAGANVLTF; DNA: TGCAGTGCTAGTTCCTGGACAGACGTAACCGCTGGGGCCAACGTCCTGACTTTC
J: TRBJ1-5; V: TRBV20-1; size: few; D: TRBD1; CDR3: CSALGQAFNQPQHF; DNA: TGCAGTGCACTGGGACAGGCGTTCAATCAGCCCCAGCATTTT
J: TRBJ2-1; V: TRBV6-1; size: many; D: TRBD2; CDR3: CASSGGVGYNEQFF; DNA: TGTGCCAGCAGCGGGGGGGTGGGATACAATGAGCAGTTCTTC
J: TRBJ1-5; V: TRBV3-1; size: few; D: .; CDR3: CASSQGWDLQHF; DNA: TGTGCCAGCAGCCAAGGGTGGGATCTCCAGCATTTT
J: TRBJ1-1; V: TRBV12-3/TRBV12-4; size: few; D: .; CDR3: CASSPHTSGTGAFF; DNA: TGTGCCAGCAGCCCTCACACCTCAGGGACCGGAGCTTTCTTT
J: TRBJ2-6; V: TRBV19; size: .; D: .; CDR3: CASSIIESGANVLTF; DNA: TGTGCCAGTAGTATAATCGAATCTGGGGCCAACGTCCTGACTTTC
J: TRBJ2-3; V: TRBV12-3/TRBV12-4; size: once; D: TRBD1; CDR3: CASRGGTGIDTQYF; DNA: TGTGCCAGCAGGGGTGGGACAGGGATAGATACGCAGTATTTT
J: TRBJ2-1; V: TRBV19; size: few; D: .; CDR3: CASSFDSFSNEQFF; DNA: TGTGCCAGTAGTTTCGACAGTTTCTCCAATGAGCAGTTCTTC
J: TRBJ2-3; V: TRBV7-2; size: many; D: .; CDR3: CASRFDTQYF; DNA: TGTGCCAGCAGATTCGATACGCAGTATTTT
J: TRBJ1-1; V: TRBV27; size: many; D: TRBD1; CDR3: CASSPDRVNTEAFF; DNA: TGTGCCAGCAGTCCCGACAGGGTGAACACTGAAGCTTTCTTT
J: TRBJ2-3; V: TRBV6-1; size: many; D: .; CDR3: CASSVVDTQYF; DNA: TGTGCCAGCAGTGTGGTAGACACGCAGTATTTT
J: TRBJ1-4; V: TRBV28; size: few; D: .; CDR3: CASSPPFATNEKLFF; DNA: TGTGCCAGCAGCCCCCCCTTTGCAACTAATGAAAAACTGTTTTTT
J: TRBJ1-2; V: TRBV7-3; size: .; D: .; CDR3: CASSLFIGGYTF; DNA: TGTGCCAGCAGCTTATTTATAGGGGGCTACACCTTC
J: TRBJ2-3; V: TRBV5-1; size: .; D: .; CDR3: CASSRQDTKYF; DNA: TGCGCCAGCAGCAGGCAGGATACGAAGTATTTT
J: TRBJ2-5; V: TRBV4-2; size: many; D: .; CDR3: CASSPGEGPVQETQYF; DNA: TGTGCCAGCAGCCCCGGCGAGGGACCTGTCCAAGAGACCCAGTACTTC
J: TRBJ2-5; V: TRBV27; size: few; D: .; CDR3: CASSRAGMETQYF; DNA: TGTGCCAGCAGTCGGGCGGGCATGGAGACCCAGTACTTC